The rows below give T cell receptor beta chains drawn from one sample of a study of blood T cell repertoires in COVID-19. Repertoires were generated with immunoSEQ multiplex PCR, while TCRdb's copy carries only in-frame clones and drops some. The data contain 250,000 to 300,000 clones, 85% of them seen just once; the ten biggest clones take up around 5.5%. The specimen sequenced was peripheral blood. The receptors here all came from a man aged 50 to 60 with active or convalescent COVID-19. CDR3s include the opening cysteine and the closing phenylalanine or tryptophan. The order of the fields is J gene, clone size, D gene, V gene, CDR3 DNA, CDR3 protein. D genes are given only for firm matches. Expanded clones are given a class, and other clones once, few, many or no size at all.

J gene: TRBJ1-1
clone size: .
D gene: TRBD1
V gene: TRBV12-5
CDR3 DNA: TGTGCTAGTGGTTCGACAGGGGGCATCACTGAAGCTTTCTTT
CDR3 protein: CASGSTGGITEAFF

J gene: TRBJ2-3
clone size: .
D gene: TRBD2
V gene: TRBV6-2/TRBV6-3
CDR3 DNA: TGTGCCAGCAGTTACCGGCCCAGCGGGGTCACAGATACGCAGTATTTT
CDR3 protein: CASSYRPSGVTDTQYF

J gene: TRBJ2-6
clone size: .
D gene: .
V gene: TRBV5-1
CDR3 DNA: TGCGCCAGCGAACAAGTCTCTGGGGCCAACGTCCTGACTTTC
CDR3 protein: CASEQVSGANVLTF

J gene: TRBJ1-4
clone size: .
D gene: .
V gene: TRBV4-3
CDR3 DNA: TGCGCCAGCAGCAAAGGGACATCAACAACTAATGAAAAACTGTTTTTT
CDR3 protein: CASSKGTSTTNEKLFF

J gene: TRBJ2-7
clone size: once
D gene: .
V gene: TRBV11-2
CDR3 DNA: TGTGCCAGCAGCCCCCACGGGGTGGGCGAGGGCGAGCAGTACTTC
CDR3 protein: CASSPHGVGEGEQYF

J gene: TRBJ2-1
clone size: .
D gene: .
V gene: TRBV6-5
CDR3 DNA: TGTGCCAGCAGAAAAGACTGGACTTCCTACAATGAGCAGTTCTTC
CDR3 protein: CASRKDWTSYNEQFF

J gene: TRBJ2-3
clone size: .
D gene: .
V gene: TRBV12-3/TRBV12-4
CDR3 DNA: TGTGCCAGCACTAGCACAGATACGCAGTATTTT
CDR3 protein: CASTSTDTQYF

J gene: TRBJ1-3
clone size: .
D gene: TRBD1
V gene: TRBV6-5
CDR3 DNA: TGTGCCAGCAGTTGGGACAGAGGAAACACCATATATTTT
CDR3 protein: CASSWDRGNTIYF

J gene: TRBJ2-7
clone size: few
D gene: .
V gene: TRBV5-1
CDR3 DNA: TGCGCCAGCAGCTTGGGTAGTAGGAGAATCGTCGAGCAGTACTTC
CDR3 protein: CASSLGSRRIVEQYF

J gene: TRBJ2-7
clone size: .
D gene: TRBD1
V gene: TRBV29-1
CDR3 DNA: TGCAGCGTTGGTGAGGGACAGGGTTATAGCGAGCAGTACTTC
CDR3 protein: CSVGEGQGYSEQYF

J gene: TRBJ1-3
clone size: .
D gene: .
V gene: TRBV18
CDR3 DNA: TGTGCCAGCTCATTGGGACTGCCCCTGGGAAACACCATATATTTT
CDR3 protein: CASSLGLPLGNTIYF

J gene: TRBJ1-5
clone size: .
D gene: .
V gene: TRBV4-1
CDR3 DNA: TGCGCCAGCAGCCAGGCTCTACAGGGTAATCAGCCCCAGCATTTT
CDR3 protein: CASSQALQGNQPQHF

J gene: TRBJ2-7
clone size: .
D gene: TRBD2
V gene: TRBV7-8
CDR3 DNA: TGTGCCAGCAGCATTAGTGGGCTAGCGGCCAGTTACGAGCAGTACTTC
CDR3 protein: CASSISGLAASYEQYF

J gene: TRBJ2-5
clone size: .
D gene: .
V gene: TRBV7-9
CDR3 DNA: TGTGCCAGCAGCTTGCTTCAGGGACAAGAGACCCAGTACTTC
CDR3 protein: CASSLLQGQETQYF

J gene: TRBJ1-1
clone size: .
D gene: .
V gene: TRBV7-9
CDR3 DNA: TGTGCCAGCAGCCCCCGGACTATTTACACTGAAGCTTTCTTT
CDR3 protein: CASSPRTIYTEAFF

J gene: TRBJ2-2
clone size: .
D gene: TRBD2
V gene: TRBV20-1
CDR3 DNA: TGCAGTGCTAGTCTCTCTAGCGGGTCCGGGGAGCTGTTTTTT
CDR3 protein: CSASLSSGSGELFF

J gene: TRBJ2-1
clone size: .
D gene: TRBD2
V gene: TRBV11-2
CDR3 DNA: TGTGCCAGCAGCTTAGATGAACTAGCGGGAGCGGATGAGCAGTTCTTC
CDR3 protein: CASSLDELAGADEQFF

J gene: TRBJ1-1
clone size: .
D gene: .
V gene: TRBV6-5
CDR3 DNA: TGTGCCAGCAGGGGCAGAAGTGAAGCTTTCTTT
CDR3 protein: CASRGRSEAFF

J gene: TRBJ2-7
clone size: .
D gene: .
V gene: TRBV7-9
CDR3 DNA: TGTGCCAGCAGCTTAGGCAGTGTCTACGAGCAGTACTTC
CDR3 protein: CASSLGSVYEQYF

J gene: TRBJ1-1
clone size: .
D gene: TRBD1
V gene: TRBV18
CDR3 DNA: TGTGCCAGCTCAGCAGGACAGGGGGGCAACACTGAAGCTTTCTTT
CDR3 protein: CASSAGQGGNTEAFF

J gene: TRBJ2-2
clone size: .
D gene: TRBD1
V gene: TRBV5-8
CDR3 DNA: TGTGCCAGCAGCATACGACAGGGGGCGCACAATTCCGGGGAGCTGTTTTTT
CDR3 protein: CASSIRQGAHNSGELFF

J gene: TRBJ2-5
clone size: once
D gene: TRBD2
V gene: TRBV7-9
CDR3 DNA: TGTGCCAGCAGCCTTTTGCGGGGAGGGCCTGAAGAGACCCAGTACTTC
CDR3 protein: CASSLLRGGPEETQYF

J gene: TRBJ2-3
clone size: .
D gene: .
V gene: TRBV7-9
CDR3 DNA: TGTGCCAGCAGCTTAAACAGCGGGAGCACAGATACGCAGTATTTT
CDR3 protein: CASSLNSGSTDTQYF

J gene: TRBJ2-2
clone size: .
D gene: .
V gene: TRBV10-3
CDR3 DNA: TGTGCCATCAGCTCCACCGGGGAGCTGTTTTTT
CDR3 protein: CAISSTGELFF

J gene: TRBJ2-6
clone size: .
D gene: TRBD2
V gene: TRBV4-2
CDR3 DNA: TGTGCCAGCAGCCAATTTCTAGCGGTCGAATACTCTGGGGCCAACGTCCTGACTTTC
CDR3 protein: CASSQFLAVEYSGANVLTF

J gene: TRBJ1-1
clone size: once
D gene: TRBD1
V gene: TRBV12-3/TRBV12-4
CDR3 DNA: TGTGCCAGCAGTTCCCACAGGGGCCAGGCTTTCTTT
CDR3 protein: CASSSHRGQAFF

J gene: TRBJ2-7
clone size: once
D gene: .
V gene: TRBV1
CDR3 DNA: TGCACCAGCAGCCAAAGGGGCGGGGCCTACGAGCAGTACTTC
CDR3 protein: CTSSQRGGAYEQYF

J gene: TRBJ2-3
clone size: .
D gene: .
V gene: TRBV27
CDR3 DNA: TGTGCCAGCAGTTTATTCCGGACAGCCACAGATACGCAGTATTTT
CDR3 protein: CASSLFRTATDTQYF

J gene: TRBJ1-2
clone size: .
D gene: .
V gene: TRBV27
CDR3 DNA: TGTGCCAGCAGTTTATCCCAGGGAACCCTTAGGAACTATGGCTACACCTTC
CDR3 protein: CASSLSQGTLRNYGYTF

J gene: TRBJ2-4
clone size: .
D gene: TRBD1
V gene: TRBV2
CDR3 DNA: TGTGCCAGCAGCTCAGGACAGGGTCGAGACATTCAGTACTTC
CDR3 protein: CASSSGQGRDIQYF

J gene: TRBJ2-5
clone size: .
D gene: .
V gene: TRBV6-2/TRBV6-3
CDR3 DNA: TGTGCCAGCAGTTACCACTCCCTCGGTCAAGAGACCCAGTACTTC
CDR3 protein: CASSYHSLGQETQYF

J gene: TRBJ2-3
clone size: .
D gene: TRBD2
V gene: TRBV29-1
CDR3 DNA: TGCAGCGTTAAACGGGGGACTAGCGCCGATACGCAGTATTTT
CDR3 protein: CSVKRGTSADTQYF

J gene: TRBJ2-5
clone size: .
D gene: TRBD1
V gene: TRBV2
CDR3 DNA: TGTGCCAGCAACAGGGGAAACCAAGAGACCCAGTACTTC
CDR3 protein: CASNRGNQETQYF

J gene: TRBJ1-1
clone size: .
D gene: TRBD1
V gene: TRBV7-6
CDR3 DNA: TGTGCCAGCAGCGCCAACAGGGGTTATACTGAAGCTTTCTTT
CDR3 protein: CASSANRGYTEAFF

J gene: TRBJ1-3
clone size: .
D gene: TRBD1
V gene: TRBV19
CDR3 DNA: TGTGCCAGTAGTCCAACCGGGACAGGGATTGGAAACACCATATATTTT
CDR3 protein: CASSPTGTGIGNTIYF

J gene: TRBJ2-6
clone size: .
D gene: TRBD1
V gene: TRBV7-2
CDR3 DNA: TGTGCCAGCACCAGGGGGTTACCTGGGGCCAACGTCCTGACTTTC
CDR3 protein: CASTRGLPGANVLTF